This T cell receptor (beta chain) was identified in a study of cytomegalovirus exposure and HLA in healthy donors. The CDR3 totals 15 residues. Germline V lookup: CDR1 MDHEN, CDR2 SYDVKM. The J segment lost 3 bases and the V segment lost 5 bases, leaving 7 bases of the junction unmatched. As to this clone: Its antigen remains unidentified.

60 Vbeta and 13 Jbeta primers were used in PCR. Here immunoSEQ multiplex PCR was the method, and the copy in TCRdb shows in-frame clones only, minus some. The table records approximately 140,000 clones, approximately 84% of them present only once. Points from the study as a whole: Association with HLA alleles at 0.05 false discovery rate was found for roughly 17,000 TCR beta sequences in a later analysis. Available immune exposure information covered CMV serostatus only. DRB1 showed the most TCR associations and HLA-C the fewest in a later analysis, as rates varied by HLA locus.

The clonotype comes from a woman between 40 and 50 years old in good health and CMV-seronegative. Sequenced sample: PBMCs. The V and J genes are TRBV28 and TRBJ2-5; 9 bases line up with TRBD1. The CDR3 protein is CASSHRDRDKETQYF. The CDR3, as DNA: TGTGCCAGCAGTCACCGGGACAGGGATAAAGAGACCCAGTACTTC. The full variable domain, in which reference TRBV28 and TRBJ2-5 provide the parts outside the CDR3, is DVKVTQSSRYLVKRTGEKVFLECVQDMDHENMFWYRQDPGLGLRLIYFSYDVKMKEKGDIPEGYSVSREKKERFSLILESASTNQTSMYLCASSHRDRDKETQYFGPGTRLLVL.